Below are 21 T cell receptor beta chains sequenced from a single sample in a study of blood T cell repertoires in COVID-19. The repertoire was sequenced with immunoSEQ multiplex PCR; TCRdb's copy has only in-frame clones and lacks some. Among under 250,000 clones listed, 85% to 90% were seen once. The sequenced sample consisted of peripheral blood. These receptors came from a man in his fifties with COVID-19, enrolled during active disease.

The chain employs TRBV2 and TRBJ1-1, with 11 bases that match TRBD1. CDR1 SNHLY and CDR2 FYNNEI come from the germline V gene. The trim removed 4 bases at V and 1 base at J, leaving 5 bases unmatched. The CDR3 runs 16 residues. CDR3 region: CASSVGTGGKNTEAFF. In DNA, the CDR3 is TGTGCCAGCAGTGTTGGGACAGGGGGAAAGAACACTGAAGCTTTCTTT.

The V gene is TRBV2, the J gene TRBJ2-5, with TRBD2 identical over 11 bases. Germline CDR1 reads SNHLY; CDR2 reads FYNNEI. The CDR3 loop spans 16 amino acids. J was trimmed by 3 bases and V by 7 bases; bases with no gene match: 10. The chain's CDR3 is CASISSGLADEETQYF. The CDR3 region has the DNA TGTGCCAGCATTTCCTCGGGACTAGCGGACGAAGAGACCCAGTACTTC.

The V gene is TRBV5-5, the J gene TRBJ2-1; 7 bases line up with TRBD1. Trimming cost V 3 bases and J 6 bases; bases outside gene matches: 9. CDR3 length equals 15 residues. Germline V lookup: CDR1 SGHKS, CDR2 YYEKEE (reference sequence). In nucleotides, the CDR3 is TGTGCCAGCAGCTCGCTGGGACAGCGTGTCAATGAGCAGTTCTTC. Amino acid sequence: CASSSLGQRVNEQFF.

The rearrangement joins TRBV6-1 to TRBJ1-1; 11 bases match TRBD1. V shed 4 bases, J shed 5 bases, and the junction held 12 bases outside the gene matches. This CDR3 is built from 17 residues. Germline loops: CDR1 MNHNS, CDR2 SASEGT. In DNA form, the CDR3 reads TGTGCCAGCAGTGGCTGGACAGGGGGCGTAGGAGGTACTGAAGCTTTCTTT. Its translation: CASSGWTGGVGGTEAFF.

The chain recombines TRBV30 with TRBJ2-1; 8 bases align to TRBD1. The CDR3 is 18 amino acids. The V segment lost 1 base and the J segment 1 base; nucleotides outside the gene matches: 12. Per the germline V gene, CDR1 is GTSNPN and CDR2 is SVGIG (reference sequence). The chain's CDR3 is CAWSASGLQGASYNEQFF. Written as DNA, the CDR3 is TGTGCCTGGAGTGCAAGTGGCCTCCAGGGGGCATCCTACAATGAGCAGTTCTTC.

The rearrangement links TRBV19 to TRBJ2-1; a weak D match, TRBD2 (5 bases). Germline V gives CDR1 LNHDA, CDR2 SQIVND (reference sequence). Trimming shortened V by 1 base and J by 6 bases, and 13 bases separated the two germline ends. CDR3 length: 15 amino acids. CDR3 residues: CASSIAFGVRNEQFF. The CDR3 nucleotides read TGTGCCAGTAGTATAGCTTTCGGGGTTCGCAATGAGCAGTTCTTC.

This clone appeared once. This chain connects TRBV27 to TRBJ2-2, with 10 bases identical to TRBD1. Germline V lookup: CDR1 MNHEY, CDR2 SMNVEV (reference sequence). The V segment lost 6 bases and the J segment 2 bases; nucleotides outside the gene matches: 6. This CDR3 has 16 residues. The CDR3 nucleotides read TGTGCCAGCAGAATTCGGACAGGGGGTAACACCGGGGAGCTGTTTTTT. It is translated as CASRIRTGGNTGELFF.

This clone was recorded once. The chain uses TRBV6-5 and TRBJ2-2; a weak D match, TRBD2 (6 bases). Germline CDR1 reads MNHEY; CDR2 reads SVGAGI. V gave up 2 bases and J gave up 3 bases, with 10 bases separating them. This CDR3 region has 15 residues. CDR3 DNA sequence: TGTGCCAGCAGTTACGAGCCTAGCGACACCGGGGAGCTGTTTTTT. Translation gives CASSYEPSDTGELFF.

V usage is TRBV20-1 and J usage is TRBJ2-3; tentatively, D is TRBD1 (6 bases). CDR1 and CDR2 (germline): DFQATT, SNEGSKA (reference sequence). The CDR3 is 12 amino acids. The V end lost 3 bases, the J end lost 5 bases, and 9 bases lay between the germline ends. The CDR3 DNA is TGCAGTGCTAGTCGGGACAAAGATACGCAGTATTTT. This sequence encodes CSASRDKDTQYF.

The CDR3, as DNA: TGTGCCAGCAGGAAAAGTAGGCAGGGTGGTGATGGCTACACCTTC. This codes for CASRKSRQGGDGYTF. The gene calls are TRBV27 and TRBJ1-2; the D gene is possibly TRBD1 (5 bases). Trimming shortened V by 6 bases and J by 6 bases, and 20 bases separated the two germline ends. Germline-derived CDR1 and CDR2 are MNHEY and SMNVEV (reference sequence). This CDR3 region has 15 residues.

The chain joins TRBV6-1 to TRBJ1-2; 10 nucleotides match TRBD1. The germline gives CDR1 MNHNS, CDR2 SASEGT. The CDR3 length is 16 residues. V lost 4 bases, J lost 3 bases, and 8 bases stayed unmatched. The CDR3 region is CASSAGTGVLYYGYTF. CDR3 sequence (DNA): TGTGCCAGCAGTGCCGGGACAGGGGTCTTGTACTATGGCTACACCTTC.

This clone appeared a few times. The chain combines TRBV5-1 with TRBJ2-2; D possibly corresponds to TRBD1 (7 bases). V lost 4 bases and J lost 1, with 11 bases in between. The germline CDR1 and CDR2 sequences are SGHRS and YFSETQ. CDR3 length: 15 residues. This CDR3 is CASSLQGGNTGELFF. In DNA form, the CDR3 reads TGCGCCAGCAGCCTGCAGGGGGGGAACACCGGGGAGCTGTTTTTT.

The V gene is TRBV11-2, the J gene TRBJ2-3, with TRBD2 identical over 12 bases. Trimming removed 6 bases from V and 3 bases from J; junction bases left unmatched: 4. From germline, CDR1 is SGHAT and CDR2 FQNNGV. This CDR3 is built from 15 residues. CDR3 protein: CASRTSGSRTDTQYF. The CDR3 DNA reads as TGTGCCAGCAGGACTAGCGGGAGTAGGACAGATACGCAGTATTTT.

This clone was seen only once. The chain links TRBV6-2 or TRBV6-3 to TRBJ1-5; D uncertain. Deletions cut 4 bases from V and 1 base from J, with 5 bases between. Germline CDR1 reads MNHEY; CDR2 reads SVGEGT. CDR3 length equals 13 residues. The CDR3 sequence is CASSLTSNQPQHF. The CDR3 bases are TGTGCCAGCAGTTTGACAAGCAATCAGCCCCAGCATTTT.

The CDR3 region has the DNA TGCGCCAGCAGCCCGGCAGCGGACAGGTTTGACTACGAGCAGTACTTC. Its translation is CASSPAADRFDYEQYF. J is TRBJ2-7 and V is TRBV5-1, with 7 nucleotides matching TRBD1. CDR1 is SGHRS and CDR2 is YFSETQ in the germline V gene. The CDR3 totals 16 residues. V shed 4 bases and J 3 bases; nucleotides not matched to a gene: 13. The whole variable domain, filled in from reference TRBV5-1 and TRBJ2-7, reads KAGVTQTPRYLIKTRGQQVTLSCSPISGHRSVSWYQQTPGQGLQFLFEYFSETQRNKGNFPGRFSGRQFSNSRSEMNVSTLELGDSALYLCASSPAADRFDYEQYFGPGTRLTVT.

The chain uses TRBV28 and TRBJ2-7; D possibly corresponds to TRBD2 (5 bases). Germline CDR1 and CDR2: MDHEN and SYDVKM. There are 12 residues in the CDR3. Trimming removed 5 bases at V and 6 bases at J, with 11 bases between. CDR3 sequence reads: CASSISRGEQYF. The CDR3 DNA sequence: TGTGCCAGCAGTATAAGTCGGGGCGAGCAGTACTTC.

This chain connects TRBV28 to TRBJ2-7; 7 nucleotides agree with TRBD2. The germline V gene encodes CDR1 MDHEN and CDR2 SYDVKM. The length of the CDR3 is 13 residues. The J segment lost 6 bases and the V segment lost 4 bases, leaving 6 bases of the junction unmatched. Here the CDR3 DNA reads TGTGCCAGCAGTTCGGGGGAGGGTTTCGAGCAGTACTTC. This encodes CASSSGEGFEQYF. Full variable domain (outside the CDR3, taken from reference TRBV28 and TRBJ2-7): DVKVTQSSRYLVKRTGEKVFLECVQDMDHENMFWYRQDPGLGLRLIYFSYDVKMKEKGDIPEGYSVSREKKERFSLILESASTNQTSMYLCASSSGEGFEQYFGPGTRLTVT.

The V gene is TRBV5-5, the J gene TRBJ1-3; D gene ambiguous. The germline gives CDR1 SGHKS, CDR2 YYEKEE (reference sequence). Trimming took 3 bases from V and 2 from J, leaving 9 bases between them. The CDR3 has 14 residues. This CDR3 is CASSSWGAGNTIYF. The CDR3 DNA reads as TGTGCCAGCAGCTCATGGGGAGCTGGAAACACCATATATTTT.

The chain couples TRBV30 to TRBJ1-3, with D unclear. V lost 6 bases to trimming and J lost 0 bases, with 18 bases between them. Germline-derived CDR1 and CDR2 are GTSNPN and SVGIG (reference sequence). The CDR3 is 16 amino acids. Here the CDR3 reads CACKTARISSGNTIYF. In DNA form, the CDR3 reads TGTGCCTGCAAAACAGCCAGAATAAGCTCTGGAAACACCATATATTTT.

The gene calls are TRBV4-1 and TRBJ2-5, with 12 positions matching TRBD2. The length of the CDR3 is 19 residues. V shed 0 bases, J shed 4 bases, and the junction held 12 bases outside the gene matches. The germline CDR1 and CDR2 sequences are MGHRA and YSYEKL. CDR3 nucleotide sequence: TGCGCCAGCAGCCAAGATTCGCTAGCGGGAGGGCCTGTGAGAGAGACCCAGTACTTC. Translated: CASSQDSLAGGPVRETQYF.

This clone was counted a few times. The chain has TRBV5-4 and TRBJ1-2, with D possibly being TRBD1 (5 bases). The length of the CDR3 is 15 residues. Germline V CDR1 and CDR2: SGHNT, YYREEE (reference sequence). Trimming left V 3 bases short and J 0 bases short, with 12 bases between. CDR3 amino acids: CASSSYTGANYGYTF. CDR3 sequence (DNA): TGTGCCAGCAGCTCTTACACAGGCGCTAACTATGGCTACACCTTC.